This T cell receptor beta chain was profiled in a study of cytomegalovirus exposure and HLA in healthy donors. CDR1 and CDR2 (germline): KGHSH, LQKENI. Trimming took 3 bases from V and 8 from J, leaving 11 bases between them. CDR3 size: 13 residues. Only in-frame clones appear in the TCRdb table, and some are missing; sequencing was by immunoSEQ multiplex PCR. The table includes 90,000 or so clones, 85% detected once. Donors came from a validation cohort of fewer than 150 subjects, distinct from the first 666-subject cohort. This TCR derives from a man aged 18 to 35 in good health and CMV-seropositive. Sequencing was done on a sample of PBMCs. The chain links TRBV18 to TRBJ2-4; D perhaps matches TRBD1 (6 bases). The CDR3 is CASSPRQGYIQYF. The CDR3 region has the DNA TGTGCCAGCTCACCCCGGCAGGGGTACATTCAGTACTTC.